Below are 21 T cell receptor beta chains sequenced from a single sample in a study of beta chain features in type 1 diabetes. These TCRs are of unknown antigen specificity. Points from the study as a whole: TCRB CDR3s from Type 1 diabetes patients were moderately but significantly shorter in all four CD4+ subsets.

Isolated RNA was reverse transcribed in full, so expressed TCRB transcripts were sequenced. Using immunoSEQ multiplex PCR, the repertoire was profiled, and TCRdb retains in-frame clones only, with some absent. This table has around 650,000 clones, around 12% appearing once. The sample taken for sequencing was naive CD4+ T cells from blood. Receptors originate from a man younger than 40 with type 1 diabetes.

V and J are TRBV19 and TRBJ1-5; 9 bases align to TRBD1. Germline CDR1 LNHDA, CDR2 SQIVND (reference sequence). Unmatched junction bases numbered 12, after V lost 5 bases and J lost 4 bases. CDR3 length: 17 residues. The CDR3 reads CASSSGQGRFLNQPQHF. The CDR3 DNA reads TGTGCCAGTAGTTCAGGACAGGGGAGATTCCTTAATCAGCCCCAGCATTTT. Drawing the rest from reference TRBV19 and TRBJ1-5, the complete variable domain is DGGITQSPKYLFRKEGQNVTLSCEQNLNHDAMYWYRQDPGQGLRLIYYSQIVNDFQKGDIAEGYSVSREKKESFPLTVTSAQKNPTAFYLCASSSGQGRFLNQPQHFGDGTRLSIL.

This clone was found once. V and J are TRBV29-1 and TRBJ1-4; D not certain. The germline V gene encodes CDR1 SQVTM and CDR2 ANQGSEA. Trimming left V 6 bases short and J 3 bases short, with 8 bases between. The CDR3 spans 12 residues. CDR3 sequence reads: CSVAGPNEKLFF. CDR3 in DNA: TGCAGCGTGGCGGGCCCTAATGAAAAACTGTTTTTT.

In its sample, this clone was seen a few times. The chain recombines TRBV29-1 with TRBJ1-2; no reliable D call. The CDR3 is 12 residues long. CDR1 is SQVTM and CDR2 is ANQGSEA in the germline V gene. The V gene lost 7 bases and the J gene lost 1 base, with 10 bases spanning the gap. This chain's CDR3 is CSALSGNYGYTF. CDR3 DNA sequence: TGCAGCGCACTGAGCGGTAACTATGGCTACACCTTC.

The genes are TRBV6-6 and TRBJ2-2; tentatively, D is TRBD1 (6 bases). This CDR3 has 14 amino acids. Trimming removed 10 bases at V and 1 base at J, with 13 bases between. CDR1 is MNHNY and CDR2 is SVGAGI in the germline V gene (reference sequence). The CDR3 region has the DNA TGTGCCATAACTCCGGGACAGAACACCGGGGAGCTGTTTTTT. Protein: CAITPGQNTGELFF.

The chain combines TRBV29-1 with TRBJ1-1; 8 positions match TRBD1. CDR1 and CDR2 from the germline V gene are SQVTM and ANQGSEA. The CDR3 length is 13 residues. V lost 6 bases, J lost 3 bases, and 6 bases stayed unmatched. In DNA form, the CDR3 reads TGCAGCGTCACAGGGGGATGGGACACTGAAGCTTTCTTT. As protein: CSVTGGWDTEAFF.

This clone was seen more than once but under ten times. The junction departs from germline at one end; a sequencing error may be responsible. The chain employs TRBV12-5 and TRBJ2-3; D is unresolved. This CDR3 is built from 12 residues. Germline lookup yields CDR1 LGHNT and CDR2 FRNRAP. In DNA, the CDR3 is TGTGCTAGTGGTTTGGTAGTGACCCCTTCCCATTTT. Translated, it gives CASGLVVTPSHF.

This clone has more than one count but fewer than ten. This chain joins TRBV19 and TRBJ2-1, with 7 positions matching TRBD2. V trimming: 6 bases; J trimming: 1 base; junction bases outside the gene matches: 9. CDR1 is LNHDA, CDR2 SQIVND, per germline (reference sequence). This CDR3 is built from 16 residues. DNA for the CDR3: TGTGCCAGTAGGGAAAACGGGGGGAGGTCCTACAATGAGCAGTTCTTC. It translates to CASRENGGRSYNEQFF.

This clone was counted between two and nine times. The chain employs TRBV5-6 and TRBJ2-7; 8 bases fit TRBD1. CDR1 is SGHDT and CDR2 is YYEEEE in the germline V gene. V trimming: 5 bases; J trimming: 6 bases; junction bases outside the gene matches: 16. This CDR3 contains 16 residues. CDR3 DNA: TGTGCCAGCAGAAATAAGCCGGACAGGGAAGGCGGCGAGCAGTACTTC. Encoded protein: CASRNKPDREGGEQYF.

The rearrangement links TRBV29-1 to TRBJ1-2; maybe TRBD1 (5 bases). Between the trimmed V and J ends, which lost 3 bases and 6 bases, there was a span of 8 bases. CDR3 length: 11 amino acids. CDR1 is SQVTM, CDR2 ANQGSEA, per germline. The CDR3 region is CSVDRADGYTF. The DNA for the CDR3 is TGCAGCGTTGACAGGGCAGATGGCTACACCTTC.

This clone has just a few counts. V and J are TRBV19 and TRBJ2-1; D remains unclear. The CDR3 loop spans 15 amino acids. Germline V gene data show CDR1 as LNHDA and CDR2 as SQIVND (reference sequence). The V end lost 0 bases, the J end lost 2 bases, and 8 bases lay between the germline ends. The CDR3 region is CASSIDGGPYNEQFF. The CDR3 DNA follows: TGTGCCAGTAGTATAGACGGCGGCCCCTACAATGAGCAGTTCTTC. The whole variable domain, filled in from reference TRBV19 and TRBJ2-1, reads DGGITQSPKYLFRKEGQNVTLSCEQNLNHDAMYWYRQDPGQGLRLIYYSQIVNDFQKGDIAEGYSVSREKKESFPLTVTSAQKNPTAFYLCASSIDGGPYNEQFFGPGTRLTVL.

The rearrangement joins TRBV5-6 to TRBJ1-4; a possible D gene is TRBD1 (6 bases). This CDR3 region has 15 residues. Germline CDR1 and CDR2: SGHDT and YYEEEE. Deletions cut 0 bases from V and 8 bases from J, with 14 bases between. Written as DNA, the CDR3 is TGTGCCAGCAGCTTGGCCGTGCAGGGGAGCGAAAAACTGTTTTTT. It specifies CASSLAVQGSEKLFF.

The chain employs TRBV29-1 and TRBJ2-5; TRBD1 agrees at 8 bases. The CDR3 spans 14 residues. CDR1 and CDR2 (germline): SQVTM, ANQGSEA. Trimming took 5 bases from V and 2 from J; bases not matched to a gene: 7. This chain's CDR3 is CSVKDRATQETQYF. In DNA, the CDR3 is TGCAGCGTTAAGGACAGGGCGACTCAAGAGACCCAGTACTTC. The variable domain in full, completed from reference TRBV29-1 and TRBJ2-5, reads SAVISQKPSRDICQRGTSLTIQCQVDSQVTMMFWYRQQPGQSLTLIATANQGSEATYESGFVIDKFPISRPNLTFSTLTVSNMSPEDSSIYLCSVKDRATQETQYFGPGTRLLVL.

This clone has a handful of counts. Distinct nucleotide sequences in the sample also encode this CDR3. The chain uses TRBV18 and TRBJ1-2; 8 nucleotides align to TRBD1. CDR1 KGHSH and CDR2 LQKENI come from the germline V gene. V shed 3 bases and J 3 bases; nucleotides not matched to a gene: 0. This CDR3 spans 13 amino acids. DNA of the CDR3: TGTGCCAGCTCACCGACAGGGGACTATGGCTACACCTTC. It yields the protein CASSPTGDYGYTF.

V is TRBV5-1 and J is TRBJ2-7; TRBD1 might be the D (5 bases). V lost 2 bases to trimming and J lost 3 bases, with 9 bases between them. CDR1 and CDR2 from the germline V gene are SGHRS and YFSETQ. This CDR3 is built from 13 residues. CDR3 amino acids: CASSLQAFYEQYF. The CDR3, as DNA: TGCGCCAGCAGCTTACAGGCGTTCTACGAGCAGTACTTC. The whole variable domain, remainder taken from reference TRBV5-1 and TRBJ2-7, is KAGVTQTPRYLIKTRGQQVTLSCSPISGHRSVSWYQQTPGQGLQFLFEYFSETQRNKGNFPGRFSGRQFSNSRSEMNVSTLELGDSALYLCASSLQAFYEQYFGPGTRLTVT.

This clone was seen a handful of times. The J gene is TRBJ2-7, the V gene TRBV4-3, with TRBD1 identical over 9 bases. Germline V lookup: CDR1 LGHNA, CDR2 YSLEER. The CDR3 is 15 residues long. Trimming removed 4 bases from V and 5 bases from J; junction bases left unmatched: 9. CDR3 region: CASSLAGTGTHEQYF. The CDR3 region has the DNA TGCGCCAGCAGCCTAGCCGGGACAGGGACCCACGAGCAGTACTTC.

The chain couples TRBV4-2 to TRBJ2-5, with 16 positions matching TRBD2. From germline, CDR1 is LGHNA and CDR2 YNFKEQ. The V and J ends lost 4 bases and 5 bases, in that order; junction bases with no gene match: 19. The CDR3 has 21 amino acids. The CDR3 region has the DNA TGTGCCAGCAGCCCGTTATCGGGACTAGCGGGGGGGCCGGGGAGTAGGGAGACCCAGTACTTC. Translation: CASSPLSGLAGGPGSRETQYF.

This clone was seen only a few times. This chain connects TRBV7-6 to TRBJ2-5; 7 bases are shared with TRBD2. This CDR3 has 15 residues. Losses at the gene ends were 7 bases for V and 3 bases for J; bases not matched to a gene: 11. Germline values: CDR1 SGHVS, CDR2 FNYEAQ. CDR3 coding DNA: TGTGCCAGCACCCTCGGAGCGGGGATTAAAGAGACCCAGTACTTC. This translates into CASTLGAGIKETQYF.

The sample holds a few counts of this clone. J is TRBJ2-2 and V is TRBV9; TRBD1 might be the D (6 bases). V lost 2 bases to trimming and J lost 5 bases, with 7 bases between them. The germline CDR1 and CDR2 sequences are SGDLS and YYNGEE. The CDR3 consists of 13 residues. CDR3 region: CASSVGQTGELFF. The CDR3 coding sequence is TGTGCCAGCAGCGTCGGACAGACCGGGGAGCTGTTTTTT.

The J gene is TRBJ2-1, the V gene TRBV27; the D call may be TRBD1 or TRBD2 (5 bases each). Looked up from germline, CDR1 is MNHEY and CDR2 is SMNVEV (reference sequence). The CDR3 is 15 residues long. The V gene lost 8 bases and the J gene lost 0 bases, with 14 bases spanning the gap. CDR3 nucleotide sequence: TGTGCCAGCTGCCCTGGGGGAAGCTCCTACAATGAGCAGTTCTTC. Protein: CASCPGGSSYNEQFF.

This clone was seen only a few times. The CDR3: CASRTTGTAAQTQYF. As DNA, the CDR3 is TGTGCCAGCAGGACCACCGGGACCGCAGCCCAGACCCAGTACTTC. The chain carries TRBV2 and TRBJ2-5; D tentatively reads TRBD1 or TRBD2 (5 bases each). The CDR3 has 15 residues. Trimming shortened V by 6 bases and J by 6 bases, and 20 bases separated the two germline ends. Per the germline V gene, CDR1 is SNHLY and CDR2 is FYNNEI.

CDR3 in amino acids: CASRPWRGSTDTQYF. The DNA for the CDR3 is TGTGCCAGCAGACCCTGGAGGGGTAGCACAGATACGCAGTATTTT. This sequence joins TRBV14 and TRBJ2-3; a possible D gene is TRBD2 (6 bases). The V end was cut by 6 bases, the J end by 0 bases, with 13 bases between. The CDR3 consists of 15 residues. The germline CDR1 and CDR2 sequences are SGHDN and FVKESK.